This TCR beta chain comes out of a study of CD8+CD57+ T cells in acquired aplastic anemia. Study-wide background: Recorded DNA amounts for sorted CD4+ and CD8+ cells had an average of approximately 3 ug. Study-level results: Patients and controls shared some 30 CD8+ CDR3 sequences, highly expressed in patients.

With respect to this clonotype: What it recognizes is unknown.

Sequenced patients had shown CD8+CD57+ cell expansion by flow cytometry. Blood was sampled before the patients had received any therapy. Both TCR beta VDJ combination and CDR3 sequence profiling were carried out. Genomic DNA was the template for this profiling. TCRdb used MiXCR to reprocess the reads, holding one entry per CDR3 protein. The table lists over 150,000 distinct CDR3 sequences, nearly 50% of them singletons. The CDR3 consists of 12 residues. V lost 4 bases and J 9 bases, leaving 10 bases between the germline ends. This clonotype was sampled from a human donor with aplastic anemia. The rearrangement links TRBV12-3 or TRBV12-4 to TRBJ1-5; D perhaps matches TRBD1 (6 bases). The source material was sorted CD4+, CD8+, or CD8+CD57+ T cells (not recorded which) from PBMCs. The CDR3 is CASSSGARPQHF. CDR3 DNA: TGTGCCAGCAGTTCAGGGGCTAGGCCCCAGCATTTT.